The TCR beta chain described here comes from a study of graft-versus-host responses after intestinal transplantation. Looking at the study overall: For two to four years after anti-thymocyte globulin induction, all recipients took tacrolimus and steroids.

Data came from immunoSEQ multiplex PCR; TCRdb stores just in-frame clones and leaves some out. The sample carries 40,000 or so clones, around 87% recorded once. Graft tissue processing released intraepithelial and lamina propria lymphocytes. Germline assignment: CDR1 SGHRS and CDR2 YFSETQ. V dropped 1 base and J dropped 8 bases, with 9 bases sitting between them. This CDR3 comprises 13 residues. This clonotype was sampled from a human patient who received an intestinal transplant, so some T cells may come from the graft donor. Sequencing used ileum tissue, obtained 200 to 210 days after intestinal transplant. V gene TRBV5-1 combines with J gene TRBJ1-4; D is ambiguous. The CDR3 loop is CASSLQIEEKLFF. The CDR3 coding sequence is TGCGCCAGCAGCTTGCAGATTGAAGAAAAACTGTTTTTT.